The 12 T cell receptor beta chains below all came from one sample that was sequenced in a study of blood T cell repertoires in COVID-19. The protocol was immunoSEQ multiplex PCR, while the TCRdb copy is restricted to in-frame clones and leaves out a portion. The repertoire has approximately 260,000 clones, roughly 80% of them found once; the top ten carry around 9.9%. The material sequenced was peripheral blood. The source of these receptors is a woman at least 80 years old with acute or convalescent COVID-19.

The CDR3 coding sequence is TGTGCCAGCAGTTTTGTCGCAGAAACAAGCAATCAGCCCCAGCATTTT. Translation: CASSFVAETSNQPQHF. The chain couples TRBV28 to TRBJ1-5; no clear D gene. The ends were cut back, 3 bases at V and 1 base at J, with 13 bases in the middle. CDR3 length equals 16 residues. Germline V gene sequence: CDR1 MDHEN, CDR2 SYDVKM.

The V call is TRBV19, the J call TRBJ2-1, with 11 bases that match TRBD2. J gave up 9 bases and V 5 bases, and 12 bases lay outside the gene matches. The germline V gene has CDR1 LNHDA and CDR2 SQIVND (reference sequence). The CDR3 spans 16 residues. The DNA for the CDR3 is TGTGCCAGTAGTCCCATAGCGGGGGGGCCATTTATTGAGCAGTTCTTC. Translation: CASSPIAGGPFIEQFF.

The chain employs TRBV19 and TRBJ1-6; D not certain. Germline assignment: CDR1 LNHDA and CDR2 SQIVND (reference sequence). The CDR3 covers 16 residues. V was cut by 7 bases and J by 0 bases, with 13 bases left in between. CDR3 in amino acids: CASMEKQSSYNSPLHF. As DNA, the CDR3 is TGTGCCAGTATGGAAAAACAGAGCTCCTATAATTCACCCCTCCACTTT.

The V and J genes are TRBV30 and TRBJ1-3; D is unresolved. Germline lookup yields CDR1 GTSNPN and CDR2 SVGIG (reference sequence). The CDR3 runs 13 residues. Trimming took off 8 bases at V and 3 bases at J, with 14 bases between the two ends. In nucleotides, the CDR3 is TGTGCCCGAGGGTTCGACCGTGGAAACACCATATATTTT. This encodes CARGFDRGNTIYF.

The genes are TRBV19 and TRBJ1-5; tentatively, D is TRBD1 (5 bases). Trimming left V 7 bases short and J 3 bases short, with 19 bases between. The CDR3 totals 16 residues. The V gene's germline CDR1 is LNHDA and CDR2 SQIVND (reference sequence). CDR3 bases: TGTGCCAGTATGCATGAGCCCAGGGCATTCAATCAGCCCCAGCATTTT. This translates into CASMHEPRAFNQPQHF.

This chain connects TRBV20-1 to TRBJ1-2; the D is unclear. The V end was cut by 5 bases, the J end by 6 bases, with 10 bases between. Germline values: CDR1 DFQATT, CDR2 SNEGSKA (reference sequence). The CDR3 covers 11 residues. The CDR3 loop reads CSAGGLDGYTF. CDR3 nucleotide sequence: TGCAGTGCTGGAGGACTTGATGGCTACACCTTC.

The chain couples TRBV4-1 to TRBJ2-2; possibly TRBD1 for D (6 bases). This CDR3 spans 13 amino acids. Trimming removed 0 bases from V and 7 bases from J, with 6 bases in between. The germline CDR1 and CDR2 sequences are MGHRA and YSYEKL. The CDR3 DNA follows: TGCGCCAGCAGCCAAGAACAGGGCGGGGAGCTGTTTTTT. Protein: CASSQEQGGELFF.

The chain combines TRBV9 with TRBJ2-7; 7 nucleotides agree with TRBD2. This CDR3 is 16 amino acids long. CDR1 is SGDLS, CDR2 YYNGEE, per germline. V lost 0 bases, J lost 2 bases, and 8 bases stayed unmatched. CDR3: CASSVGSLAAPYEQYF. The CDR3 DNA is TGTGCCAGCAGCGTAGGTTCCCTAGCGGCCCCCTACGAGCAGTACTTC.

The chain couples TRBV9 to TRBJ1-2, with 9 bases identical to TRBD1. The CDR3 runs to 15 residues. The junction had 4 bases not matched to a gene; V was cut back by 4 bases and J by 0 bases. Germline V gives CDR1 SGDLS, CDR2 YYNGEE. The CDR3 sequence: CASSPTGGSNYGYTF. The CDR3 bases are TGTGCCAGCAGCCCGACAGGGGGTTCTAACTATGGCTACACCTTC.

The chain employs TRBV7-3 and TRBJ2-2; TRBD2 is a possible D gene (6 bases). Germline V gene sequence: CDR1 SGHTA, CDR2 FQGTGA. V lost 6 bases and J 2 bases, leaving 16 bases between the germline ends. The CDR3 has 16 residues. The CDR3 region is CASSSKVGGNTGELFF. DNA for the CDR3: TGTGCCAGCAGTTCTAAGGTGGGGGGTAACACCGGGGAGCTGTTTTTT.

The rearrangement links TRBV19 to TRBJ2-5, with 7 bases fitting TRBD1. The CDR3 sequence is 17 residues long. V lost 4 bases and J lost 3; bases outside the gene matches: 14. CDR1 and CDR2 (germline): LNHDA, SQIVND (reference sequence). The CDR3 DNA reads as TGTGCCAGTAGTAACCGACCGACAGGGAACAGAAAAGAGACCCAGTACTTC. The encoded protein is CASSNRPTGNRKETQYF.

This chain uses TRBV9 with TRBJ1-1; a possible D gene is TRBD1 (6 bases). Looked up from germline, CDR1 is SGDLS and CDR2 is YYNGEE. The CDR3 consists of 16 residues. Trimming removed 3 bases from V and 4 bases from J, with 19 bases in between. The CDR3 sequence is CASSGSHREGGTEAFF. The DNA of the CDR3 is TGTGCCAGCAGCGGGTCCCACAGGGAGGGGGGCACTGAAGCTTTCTTT.